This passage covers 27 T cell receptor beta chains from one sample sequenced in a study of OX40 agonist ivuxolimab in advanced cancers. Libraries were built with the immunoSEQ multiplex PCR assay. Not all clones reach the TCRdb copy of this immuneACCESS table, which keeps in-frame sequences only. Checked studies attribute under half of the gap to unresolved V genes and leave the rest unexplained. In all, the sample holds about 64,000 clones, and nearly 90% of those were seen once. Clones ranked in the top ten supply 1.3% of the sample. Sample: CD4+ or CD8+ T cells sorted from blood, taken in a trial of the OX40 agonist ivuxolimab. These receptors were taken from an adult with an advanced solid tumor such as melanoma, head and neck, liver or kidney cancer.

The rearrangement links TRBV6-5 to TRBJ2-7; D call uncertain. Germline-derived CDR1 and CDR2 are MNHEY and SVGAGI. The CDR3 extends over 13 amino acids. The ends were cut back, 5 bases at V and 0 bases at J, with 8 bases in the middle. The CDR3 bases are TGTGCCAGCAGTCAAATGAACTCCTACGAGCAGTACTTC. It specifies CASSQMNSYEQYF.

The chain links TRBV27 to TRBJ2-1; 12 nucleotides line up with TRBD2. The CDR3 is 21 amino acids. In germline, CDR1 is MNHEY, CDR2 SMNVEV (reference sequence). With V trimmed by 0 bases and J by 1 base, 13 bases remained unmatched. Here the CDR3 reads CASSLSRPGTSGLGSYNEQFF. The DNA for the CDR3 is TGTGCCAGCAGTTTATCTAGACCCGGGACTAGCGGGTTGGGTTCCTACAATGAGCAGTTCTTC.

The CDR3 region has the DNA TGTGCCAGCAGTGAAGGGCAGGTTAACTATGGCTACACCTTC. Its translation is CASSEGQVNYGYTF. This chain joins TRBV2 and TRBJ1-2; no definite D call. Trimming took off 1 base at V and 1 base at J, with 7 bases between the two ends. Germline V gene sequence: CDR1 SNHLY, CDR2 FYNNEI. The CDR3 totals 14 residues.

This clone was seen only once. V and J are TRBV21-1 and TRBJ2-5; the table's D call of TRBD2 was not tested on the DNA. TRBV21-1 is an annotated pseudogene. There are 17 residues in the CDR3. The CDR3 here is CASTRAGLADIQETQYF. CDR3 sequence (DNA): TGTGCCAGCACCAGAGCGGGACTAGCGGATATTCAAGAGACCCAGTACTTC.

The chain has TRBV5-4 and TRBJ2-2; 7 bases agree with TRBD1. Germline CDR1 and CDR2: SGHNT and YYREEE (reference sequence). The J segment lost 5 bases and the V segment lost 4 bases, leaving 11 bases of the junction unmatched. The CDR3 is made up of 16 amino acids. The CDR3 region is CASSPRGTVRTGELFF. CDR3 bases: TGTGCCAGCAGCCCGAGGGGGACAGTTAGGACCGGGGAGCTGTTTTTT.

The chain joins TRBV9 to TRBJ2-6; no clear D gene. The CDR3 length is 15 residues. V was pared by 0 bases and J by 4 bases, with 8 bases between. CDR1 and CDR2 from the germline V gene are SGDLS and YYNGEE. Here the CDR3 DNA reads TGTGCCAGCAGCGTAGTAGGGTCCGGGGCCAACGTCCTGACTTTC. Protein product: CASSVVGSGANVLTF.

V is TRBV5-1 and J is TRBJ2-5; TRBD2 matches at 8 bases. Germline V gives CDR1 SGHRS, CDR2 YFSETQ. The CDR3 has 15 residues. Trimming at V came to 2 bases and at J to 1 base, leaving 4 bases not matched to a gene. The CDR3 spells CASSLIGTSQETQYF. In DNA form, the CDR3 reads TGCGCCAGCAGCTTAATAGGGACTAGCCAAGAGACCCAGTACTTC. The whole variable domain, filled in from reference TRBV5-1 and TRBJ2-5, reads KAGVTQTPRYLIKTRGQQVTLSCSPISGHRSVSWYQQTPGQGLQFLFEYFSETQRNKGNFPGRFSGRQFSNSRSEMNVSTLELGDSALYLCASSLIGTSQETQYFGPGTRLLVL.

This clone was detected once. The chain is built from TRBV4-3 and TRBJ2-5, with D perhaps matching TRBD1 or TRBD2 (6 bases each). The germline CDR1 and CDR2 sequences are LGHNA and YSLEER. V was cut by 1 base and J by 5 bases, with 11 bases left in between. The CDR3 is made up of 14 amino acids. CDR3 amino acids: CASSQAGARETQYF. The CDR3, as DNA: TGCGCCAGCAGCCAAGCGGGGGCCAGGGAGACCCAGTACTTC.

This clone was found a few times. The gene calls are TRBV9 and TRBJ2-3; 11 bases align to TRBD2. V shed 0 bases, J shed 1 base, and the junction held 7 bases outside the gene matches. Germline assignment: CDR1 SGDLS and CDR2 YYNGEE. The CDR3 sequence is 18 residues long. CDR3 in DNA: TGTGCCAGCAGCGTAGAGGGAACTAGCGGGGGCCGCACAGATACGCAGTATTTT. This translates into CASSVEGTSGGRTDTQYF.

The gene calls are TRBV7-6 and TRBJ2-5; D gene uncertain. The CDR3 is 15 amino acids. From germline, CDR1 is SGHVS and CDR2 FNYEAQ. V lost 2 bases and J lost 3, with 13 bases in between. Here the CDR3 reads CASSLSVASKETQYF. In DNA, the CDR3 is TGTGCCAGCAGCTTATCGGTCGCGAGTAAAGAGACCCAGTACTTC.

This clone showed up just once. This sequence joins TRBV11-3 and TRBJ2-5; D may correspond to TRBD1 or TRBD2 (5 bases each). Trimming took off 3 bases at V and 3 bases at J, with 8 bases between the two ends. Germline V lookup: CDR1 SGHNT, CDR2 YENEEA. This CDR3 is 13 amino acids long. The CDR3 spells CASSLRGEETQYF. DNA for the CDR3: TGTGCCAGCAGCTTGAGGGGTGAAGAGACCCAGTACTTC.

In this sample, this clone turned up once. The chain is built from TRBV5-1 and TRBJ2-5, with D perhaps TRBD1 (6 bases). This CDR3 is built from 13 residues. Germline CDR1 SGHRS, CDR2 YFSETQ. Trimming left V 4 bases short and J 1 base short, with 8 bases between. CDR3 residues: CASSGQPQETQYF. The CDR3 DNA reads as TGCGCCAGCAGCGGACAGCCCCAAGAGACCCAGTACTTC. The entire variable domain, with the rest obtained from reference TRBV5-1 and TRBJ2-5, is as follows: KAGVTQTPRYLIKTRGQQVTLSCSPISGHRSVSWYQQTPGQGLQFLFEYFSETQRNKGNFPGRFSGRQFSNSRSEMNVSTLELGDSALYLCASSGQPQETQYFGPGTRLLVL.

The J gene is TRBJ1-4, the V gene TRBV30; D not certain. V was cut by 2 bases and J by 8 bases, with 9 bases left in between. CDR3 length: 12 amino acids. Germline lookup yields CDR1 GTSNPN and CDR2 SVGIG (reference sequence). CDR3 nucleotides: TGTGCCTGGAGTTTCTCAGCGGAAAAACTGTTTTTT. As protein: CAWSFSAEKLFF. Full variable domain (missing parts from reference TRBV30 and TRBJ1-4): SQTIHQWPATLVQPVGSPLSLECTVEGTSNPNLYWYRQAAGRGLQLLFYSVGIGQISSEVPQNLSASRPQDRQFILSSKKLLLSDSGFYLCAWSFSAEKLFFGSGTQLSVL.

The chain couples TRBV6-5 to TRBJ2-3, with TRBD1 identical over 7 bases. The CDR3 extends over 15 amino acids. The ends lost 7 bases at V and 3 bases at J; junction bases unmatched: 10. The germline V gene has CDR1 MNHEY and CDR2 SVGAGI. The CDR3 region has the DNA TGTGCCAGCAAAACCGGGACAGCGGCTACAGATACGCAGTATTTT. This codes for CASKTGTAATDTQYF.

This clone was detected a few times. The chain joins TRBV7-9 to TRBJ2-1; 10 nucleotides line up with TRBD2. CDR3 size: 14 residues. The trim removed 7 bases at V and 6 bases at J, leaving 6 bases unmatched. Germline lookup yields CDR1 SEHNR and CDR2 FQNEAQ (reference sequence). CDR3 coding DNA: TGTGCCAGCACCCCTAGCGGGAGTGGCAATGAGCAGTTCTTC. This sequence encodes CASTPSGSGNEQFF.

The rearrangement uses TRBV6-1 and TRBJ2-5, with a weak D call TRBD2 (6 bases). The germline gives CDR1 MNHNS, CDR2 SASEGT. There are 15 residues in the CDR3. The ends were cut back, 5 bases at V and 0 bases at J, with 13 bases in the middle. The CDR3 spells CASSTYSGNQETQYF. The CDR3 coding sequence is TGTGCCAGCAGTACCTATAGCGGAAACCAAGAGACCCAGTACTTC.

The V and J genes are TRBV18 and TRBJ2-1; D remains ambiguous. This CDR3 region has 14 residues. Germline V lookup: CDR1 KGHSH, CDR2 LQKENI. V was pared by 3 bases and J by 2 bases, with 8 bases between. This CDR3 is CASSPSFAYNEQFF. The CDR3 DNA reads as TGTGCCAGCTCACCGAGTTTTGCCTACAATGAGCAGTTCTTC. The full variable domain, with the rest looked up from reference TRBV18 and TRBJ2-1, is NAGVMQNPRHLVRRRGQEARLRCSPMKGHSHVYWYRQLPEEGLKFMVYLQKENIIDESGMPKERFSAEFPKEGPSILRIQQVVRGDSAAYFCASSPSFAYNEQFFGPGTRLTVL.

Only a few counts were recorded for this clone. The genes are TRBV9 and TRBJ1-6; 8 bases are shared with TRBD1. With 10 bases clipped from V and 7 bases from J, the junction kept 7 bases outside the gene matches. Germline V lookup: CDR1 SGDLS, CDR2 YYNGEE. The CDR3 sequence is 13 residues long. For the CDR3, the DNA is TGTGCCGCGAGCAGGGGGCCAAATTCACCCCTCCACTTT. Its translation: CAASRGPNSPLHF.

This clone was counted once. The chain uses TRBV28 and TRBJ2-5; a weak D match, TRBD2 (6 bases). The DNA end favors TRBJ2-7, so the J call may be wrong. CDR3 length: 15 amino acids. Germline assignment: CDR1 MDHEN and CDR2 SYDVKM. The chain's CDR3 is CASSPPAGGRNEQYF. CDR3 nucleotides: TGTGCCAGCAGTCCGCCGGCAGGAGGGCGAAACGAGCAGTACTTC.

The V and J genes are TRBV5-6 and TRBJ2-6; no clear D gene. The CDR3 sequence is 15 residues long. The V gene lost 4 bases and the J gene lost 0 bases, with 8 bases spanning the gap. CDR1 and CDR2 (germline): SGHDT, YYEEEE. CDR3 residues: CASSLRSSGANVLTF. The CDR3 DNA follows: TGTGCCAGCAGCCTCCGAAGCTCTGGGGCCAACGTCCTGACTTTC. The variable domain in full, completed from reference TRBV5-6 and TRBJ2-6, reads DAGVTQSPTHLIKTRGQQVTLRCSPKSGHDTVSWYQQALGQGPQFIFQYYEEEERQRGNFPDRFSGHQFPNYSSELNVNALLLGDSALYLCASSLRSSGANVLTFGAGSRLTVL.

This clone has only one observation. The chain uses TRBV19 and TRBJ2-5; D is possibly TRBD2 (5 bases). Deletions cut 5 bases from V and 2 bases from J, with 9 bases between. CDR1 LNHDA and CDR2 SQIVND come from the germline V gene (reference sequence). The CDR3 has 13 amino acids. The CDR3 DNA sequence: TGTGCCAGTAGTCGGACTGAACAAGAGACCCAGTACTTC. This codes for CASSRTEQETQYF.

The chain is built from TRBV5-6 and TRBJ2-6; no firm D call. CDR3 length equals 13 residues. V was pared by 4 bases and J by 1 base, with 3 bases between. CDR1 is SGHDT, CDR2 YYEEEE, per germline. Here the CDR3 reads CASSRSGANVLTF. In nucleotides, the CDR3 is TGTGCCAGCAGCCGATCTGGGGCCAACGTCCTGACTTTC.

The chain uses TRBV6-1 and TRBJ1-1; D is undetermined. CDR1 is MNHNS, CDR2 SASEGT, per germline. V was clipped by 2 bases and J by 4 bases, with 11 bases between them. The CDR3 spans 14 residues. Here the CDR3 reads CASSENRRVTEAFF. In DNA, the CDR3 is TGTGCCAGCAGTGAAAATCGGAGGGTCACTGAAGCTTTCTTT.

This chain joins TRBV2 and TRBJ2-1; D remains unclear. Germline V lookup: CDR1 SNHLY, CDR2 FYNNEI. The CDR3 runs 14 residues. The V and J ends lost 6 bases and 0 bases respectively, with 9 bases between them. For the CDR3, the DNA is TGTGCCAGCAGGGGCCCGAGCTCCTACAATGAGCAGTTCTTC. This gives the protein CASRGPSSYNEQFF.

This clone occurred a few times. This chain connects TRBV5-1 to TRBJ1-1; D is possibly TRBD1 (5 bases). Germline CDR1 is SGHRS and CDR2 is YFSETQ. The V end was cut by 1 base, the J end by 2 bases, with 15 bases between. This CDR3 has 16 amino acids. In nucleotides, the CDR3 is TGCGCCAGCAGCTTGACGGGGTCGGGGACTAACACTGAAGCTTTCTTT. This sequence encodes CASSLTGSGTNTEAFF.

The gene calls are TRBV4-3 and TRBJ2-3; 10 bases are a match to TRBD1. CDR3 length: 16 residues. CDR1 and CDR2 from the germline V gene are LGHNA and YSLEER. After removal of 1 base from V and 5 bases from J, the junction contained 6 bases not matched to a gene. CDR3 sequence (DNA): TGCGCCAGCAGCCAAGCGAAGACAGGGGGCCAAGATACGCAGTATTTT. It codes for CASSQAKTGGQDTQYF.

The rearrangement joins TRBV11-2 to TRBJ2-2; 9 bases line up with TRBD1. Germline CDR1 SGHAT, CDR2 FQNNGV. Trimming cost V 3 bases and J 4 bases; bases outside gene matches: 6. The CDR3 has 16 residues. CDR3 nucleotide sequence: TGTGCCAGCAGCTTCAATTGGGACAGGGTCACCGGGGAGCTGTTTTTT. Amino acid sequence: CASSFNWDRVTGELFF.